This T cell receptor beta chain comes out of a study of a mutant IDH1 vaccine in newly diagnosed glioma. Study at large: Averaging about 37 years of age, treated patients were about 60% male and about 38% female. Therapy received beforehand was radiotherapy, temozolomide, or both, with most patients given both.

As for this clone: Its antigen remains unidentified.

The assay was immunoSEQ multiplex PCR, and TCRdb's table has in-frame clones only and misses some. This table has about 23,000 clones, roughly 83% appearing once. Germline V CDR1 and CDR2: MNHEY, SVGAGI. CDR3 size: 15 residues. Trimming cost V 0 bases and J 7 bases, with 13 bases left between them. Time point noted: week 47, end of study. In every dose of vaccine, 300 ug of mutant IDH1 20-mer peptide was given alongside topical imiquimod. The clonotype was recovered from a man aged 40-49 years with glioma. The specimen comprised PBMCs, sampled from a glioma patient whose treatment included an IDH1 peptide vaccine. The chain uses TRBV6-5 and TRBJ2-1, with D tentatively TRBD1 or TRBD2 (5 bases each). The chain's CDR3 is CASSYSSWGGNEQFF. In DNA, the CDR3 is TGTGCCAGCAGTTACTCGTCCTGGGGCGGGAATGAGCAGTTCTTC.